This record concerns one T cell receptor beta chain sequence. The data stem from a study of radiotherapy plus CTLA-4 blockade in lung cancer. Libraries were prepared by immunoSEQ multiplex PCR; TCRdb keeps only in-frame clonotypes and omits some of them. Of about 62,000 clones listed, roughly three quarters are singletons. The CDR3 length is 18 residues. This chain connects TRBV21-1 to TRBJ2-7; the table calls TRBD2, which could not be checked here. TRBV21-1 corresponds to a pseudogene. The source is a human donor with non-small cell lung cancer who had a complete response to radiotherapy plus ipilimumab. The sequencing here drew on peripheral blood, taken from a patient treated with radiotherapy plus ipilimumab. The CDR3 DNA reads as TGTGCCAGCAGCTCCATACCTGCGGCCCCCCACGGCGCCTACGAGCAGTACTTC. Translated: CASSSIPAAPHGAYEQYF.